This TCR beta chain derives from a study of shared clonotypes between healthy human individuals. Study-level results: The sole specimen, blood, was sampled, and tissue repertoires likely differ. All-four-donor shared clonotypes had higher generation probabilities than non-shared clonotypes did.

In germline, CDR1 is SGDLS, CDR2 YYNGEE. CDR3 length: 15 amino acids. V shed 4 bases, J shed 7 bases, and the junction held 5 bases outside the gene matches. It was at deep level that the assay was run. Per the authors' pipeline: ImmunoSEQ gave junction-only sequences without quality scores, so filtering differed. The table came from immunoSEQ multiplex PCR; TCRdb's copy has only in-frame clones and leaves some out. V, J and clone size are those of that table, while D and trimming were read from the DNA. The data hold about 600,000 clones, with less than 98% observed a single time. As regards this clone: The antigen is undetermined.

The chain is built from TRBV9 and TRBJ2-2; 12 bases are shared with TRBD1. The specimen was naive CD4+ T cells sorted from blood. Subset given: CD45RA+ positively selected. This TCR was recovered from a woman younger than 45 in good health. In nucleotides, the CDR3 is TGTGCCAGCAGCCGGGACAGGGGGCGGAGCGGGGAGCTGTTTTTT. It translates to CASSRDRGRSGELFF.